This TCR beta chain was sequenced for a study of CD8+CD57+ T cells in acquired aplastic anemia. It was patients with CD8+CD57+ cell expansion by flow cytometry who were chosen for sequencing. The template used for profiling TCR beta VDJ and CDR3 was genomic DNA. In TCRdb, the reads were re-called with MiXCR into one record per CDR3 protein. This sample has some 180,000 distinct CDR3 sequences, with 63% found just once. Input material: sorted CD4+, CD8+, or CD8+CD57+ T cells (not recorded which) from PBMCs. This TCR was sampled from a human donor with aplastic anemia.

DNA of the CDR3: TGTGCCAGCACCCGGTCGGGCGCCACGATGAACACTGAAGCTTTCTTT. Translating it yields CASTRSGATMNTEAFF. The gene calls are TRBV7-9 and TRBJ1-1, with no clear D. With 7 bases removed from V and 0 bases from J, the gap between germline ends came to 18 bases. The CDR3 covers 16 residues. Per germline, CDR1 SEHNR and CDR2 FQNEAQ (reference sequence). The whole variable domain, filled in from reference TRBV7-9 and TRBJ1-1, reads DTGVSQNPRHKITKRGQNVTFRCDPISEHNRLYWYRQTLGQGPEFLTYFQNEAQLEKSRLLSDRFSAERPKGSFSTLEIQRTEQGDSAMYLCASTRSGATMNTEAFFGQGTRLTVV.